This T cell receptor (beta chain) came from a study of shared clonotypes between healthy human individuals. The overall study: Donors had three CD4 naive, three CD4 memory, two CD8 naive and one CD8 memory plate apiece.

Sorted subsets were amplified in replicate PCRs using 200 ng DNA, around 30,000 T cell genomes. Measured with immunoSEQ multiplex PCR; TCRdb has only the in-frame clones, and not every one. The table has more than 2 million clones, approximately 94% seen once. CD8 cells classed as naive were CD45RO-negative and positively selected for CCR7, excluding terminally differentiated effector memory CD45RA+ cells. The V gene's germline CDR1 is MNHNY and CDR2 SVGAGI (reference sequence). This CDR3 spans 14 amino acids. The V and J ends lost 5 bases and 4 bases, in that order; junction bases with no gene match: 8.

The receptor was derived from a young man in good health. Sequences were obtained from naive CD8+ T cells sorted from blood. The chain employs TRBV6-6 and TRBJ2-7, with 7 bases matching TRBD2. The CDR3 DNA follows: TGTGCCAGCAGTCCTGAGGAGCGGGGTTACGAGCAGTACTTC. This translates into CASSPEERGYEQYF.